A single sample is the source of the 29 T cell receptor beta chains below, sequenced in a study of T-cell memory formation after mild COVID-19. A single record per CDR3 protein comes from TCRdb applying MiXCR to the 5' RACE reads. Of 58,000 or so distinct CDR3 sequences in the sample, about a quarter are singletons; the top ten hold roughly 44%. The specimen was PBMCs or a T cell subset sorted from them (not recorded which). All receptors derive from a man younger than 35 who had mild COVID-19 (a few samples of this study predate the infection). Cell type and time point are not known.

The rearrangement joins TRBV4-3 to TRBJ1-1, with a weak D call TRBD1 (5 bases). The CDR3 length is 13 residues. Germline V gene lookup returns CDR1 LGHNA and CDR2 YSLEER. V was shortened by 4 bases and J by 3 bases, with 9 bases between the two germline ends. The DNA of the CDR3 is TGCGCCAGCAGCCGAATGACAGACACTGAAGCTTTCTTT. It encodes CASSRMTDTEAFF.

There are a few counts of this clonotype. This chain connects TRBV12-3 or TRBV12-4 to TRBJ2-7; D not certain. This CDR3 region has 14 residues. Trimming took off 4 bases at V and 1 base at J, with 11 bases between the two ends. CDR3 nucleotides: TGTGCCAGCAGTTCTTCCTGGGAATCCTACGAGCAGTACTTC. It translates to CASSSSWESYEQYF.

This chain uses TRBV19 with TRBJ1-5, with TRBD1 as a possible D gene (6 bases). CDR1 and CDR2 from the germline V gene are LNHDA and SQIVND (reference sequence). This CDR3 is built from 15 residues. Trimming shortened V by 11 bases and J by 1 base, and 18 bases separated the two germline ends. CDR3 sequence: CAANPGQLSNQPQHF. CDR3 DNA: TGTGCCGCGAACCCGGGACAACTAAGCAATCAGCCCCAGCATTTT.

V gene TRBV7-3 combines with J gene TRBJ1-2, with 7 positions matching TRBD1. Germline CDR1 and CDR2: SGHTA and FQGTGA. V was pared by 5 bases and J by 6 bases, with 9 bases of the junction left unmatched. The CDR3 consists of 14 residues. The CDR3 loop reads CASSRPTGPDGYTF. DNA of the CDR3: TGTGCCAGCAGCCGCCCGACAGGGCCCGATGGCTACACCTTC.

V and J are TRBV12-3 or TRBV12-4 and TRBJ1-4; D is uncertain. Between the trimmed V and J ends, which lost 4 bases and 4 bases, there was a span of 10 bases. This CDR3 region has 14 residues. CDR3 sequence (DNA): TGTGCCAGCAGTTCGGGCAGCCTTAATGAAAAACTGTTTTTT. Amino acids: CASSSGSLNEKLFF.

This clonotype came up a few times. The rearrangement uses TRBV6-5 and TRBJ2-5; 7 bases match TRBD1. Germline CDR1 is MNHEY and CDR2 is SVGAGI. Trimming at V came to 7 bases and at J to 4 bases, leaving 9 bases not matched to a gene. CDR3 length: 14 residues. The CDR3 DNA sequence: TGTGCCAGCACTTTACAACCAGGGGGAGAGACCCAGTACTTC. This gives the protein CASTLQPGGETQYF.

This clonotype was seen a handful of times. The genes are TRBV5-6 and TRBJ2-5; 7 positions match TRBD1. This CDR3 is 13 amino acids long. Germline-derived CDR1 and CDR2 are SGHDT and YYEEEE. With 4 bases clipped from V and 4 bases from J, the junction kept 4 bases outside the gene matches. The CDR3 DNA follows: TGTGCCAGCAGCCCCGGGACAGCAGAGACCCAGTACTTC. This encodes CASSPGTAETQYF.

This clonotype was detected only a few times. The chain recombines TRBV5-5 with TRBJ1-5; 9 nucleotides align to TRBD1. The germline V gene encodes CDR1 SGHKS and CDR2 YYEKEE (reference sequence). This CDR3 comprises 15 residues. The J segment lost 6 bases and the V segment lost 1 base, leaving 5 bases of the junction unmatched. The CDR3 coding sequence is TGTGCCAGCAGCTTGAGAGACAGGGGGTTTCAGCCCCAGCATTTT. This sequence encodes CASSLRDRGFQPQHF.

V and J are TRBV7-6 and TRBJ2-1; 16 bases agree with TRBD2. Per the germline V gene, CDR1 is SGHVS and CDR2 is FNYEAQ. J gave up 2 bases and V 2 bases, and 9 bases lay outside the gene matches. The CDR3 totals 20 residues. The CDR3 protein is CASSLRGLAGGPAAYNEQFF. Here the CDR3 DNA reads TGTGCCAGCAGCTTAAGGGGACTAGCGGGAGGGCCAGCGGCCTACAATGAGCAGTTCTTC.

The gene calls are TRBV6-2 or TRBV6-3 and TRBJ2-1, with 8 bases lining up with TRBD2. From germline, CDR1 is MNHEY and CDR2 SVGEGT. V lost 6 bases, J lost 1 base, and 5 bases stayed unmatched. The CDR3 has 15 amino acids. DNA of the CDR3: TGTGCCAGCAGCCGGGGGGGCCGTTCCTACAATGAGCAGTTCTTC. It specifies CASSRGGRSYNEQFF.

The J gene is TRBJ2-1, the V gene TRBV18; the D gene is possibly TRBD2 (6 bases). Trimming removed 5 bases at V and 6 bases at J, with 20 bases between. CDR1 KGHSH and CDR2 LQKENI come from the germline V gene. The CDR3 loop spans 16 amino acids. The CDR3 sequence: CASSALTGLGINEQFF. CDR3 DNA: TGTGCCAGCTCAGCACTTACGGGACTGGGCATCAATGAGCAGTTCTTC.

In its sample, this clonotype was seen a few times. The V and J genes are TRBV29-1 and TRBJ2-3; D perhaps matches TRBD2 (6 bases). The germline V gene has CDR1 SQVTM and CDR2 ANQGSEA. The CDR3 length is 13 residues. Trimming removed 4 bases from V and 1 base from J, with 9 bases in between. In nucleotides, the CDR3 is TGCAGCGTTGCGGGGGAGCGCACAGATACGCAGTATTTT. It encodes CSVAGERTDTQYF.

This clonotype has only a few counts. The CDR3 here is CASSSPGLAGVWTGELFF. CDR3 bases: TGTGCCAGCAGCTCGCCGGGACTAGCGGGGGTATGGACCGGGGAGCTGTTTTTT. The rearrangement links TRBV7-2 to TRBJ2-2, with 14 bases that match TRBD2. Germline V gives CDR1 SGHTA, CDR2 FQGNSA. The CDR3 has 18 amino acids. Trimming cost V 4 bases and J 5 bases; bases outside gene matches: 9.

This clonotype showed up just a few times. This sequence joins TRBV5-1 and TRBJ2-1; TRBD1 aligns across 8 bases. Trimming removed 2 bases from V and 3 bases from J; junction bases left unmatched: 7. The CDR3 contains 16 residues. The germline gives CDR1 SGHRS, CDR2 YFSETQ. The DNA for the CDR3 is TGCGCCAGCAGCTTTCAGGGGGCATTTTTCTACAATGAGCAGTTCTTC. This gives the protein CASSFQGAFFYNEQFF.

This rearrangement joins TRBV27 to TRBJ2-1; possible D gene TRBD2, 5 bases. Germline-derived CDR1 and CDR2 are MNHEY and SMNVEV (reference sequence). This CDR3 is 12 amino acids long. Deletions cut 3 bases from V and 9 bases from J, with 9 bases between. CDR3 coding DNA: TGTGCCAGCAGTTTCGGGGATGGTGAGCAGTTCTTC. Protein: CASSFGDGEQFF.

The chain is built from TRBV10-3 and TRBJ2-2; TRBD1 might be the D (5 bases). Germline lookup yields CDR1 ENHRY and CDR2 SYGVKD. V was shortened by 11 bases and J by 5 bases, with 12 bases between the two germline ends. The CDR3 contains 12 residues. CDR3: CALRKGTGELFF. The CDR3, as DNA: TGTGCCCTGAGGAAGGGGACCGGGGAGCTGTTTTTT.

This clonotype was counted ten times or more. V and J are TRBV7-6 and TRBJ2-3, with D possibly TRBD2 on 6 matching bases. Germline V gene sequence: CDR1 SGHVS, CDR2 FNYEAQ. This CDR3 is 13 amino acids long. CDR3 sequence reads: CAASDVNTDTQYF. CDR3 nucleotides: TGTGCGGCTAGCGACGTTAACACAGATACGCAGTATTTT.

This clonotype was detected ten times or more. The chain uses TRBV4-1 and TRBJ1-1, with D perhaps TRBD1 (5 bases). Per germline, CDR1 MGHRA and CDR2 YSYEKL. The CDR3 totals 15 residues. The V gene lost 1 base and the J gene lost 1 base, with 10 bases spanning the gap. In DNA form, the CDR3 reads TGCGCCAGCAGCCAAGGGGGGTGGGCGAACACTGAAGCTTTCTTT. Its translation: CASSQGGWANTEAFF.

This clonotype was observed a handful of times. The chain uses TRBV4-1 and TRBJ2-2; 9 nucleotides agree with TRBD2. The germline V gene has CDR1 MGHRA and CDR2 YSYEKL. The CDR3 runs 17 residues. Trimming cost V 0 bases and J 7 bases; bases outside gene matches: 9. For the CDR3, the DNA is TGCGCCAGCAGCCAAGACCTCGCGGGGGGGCAAAACGGGGAGCTGTTTTTT. It yields the protein CASSQDLAGGQNGELFF.

J is TRBJ2-7 and V is TRBV2, with D perhaps TRBD2 (5 bases). The CDR3 is made up of 15 amino acids. V gave up 0 bases and J gave up 2 bases, with 11 bases separating them. Germline assignment: CDR1 SNHLY and CDR2 FYNNEI. The CDR3: CASSEAQRGTYEQYV. The CDR3 region has the DNA TGTGCCAGCAGTGAAGCGCAACGGGGAACCTACGAGCAGTACGTC.

Here the CDR3 reads CASSPRQDPTDTQYF. In DNA form, the CDR3 reads TGTGCCAGCAGCCCGAGACAGGACCCCACAGATACGCAGTATTTT. The V and J genes are TRBV11-2 and TRBJ2-3; a weak D match, TRBD1 (6 bases). There are 15 residues in the CDR3. Trimming stripped 5 bases from V and 2 bases from J, with 14 bases between. Germline V lookup: CDR1 SGHAT, CDR2 FQNNGV.

The chain couples TRBV7-9 to TRBJ2-3, with 9 bases fitting TRBD1. CDR1 is SEHNR and CDR2 is FQNEAQ in the germline V gene (reference sequence). V trimming: 6 bases; J trimming: 4 bases; junction bases outside the gene matches: 2. CDR3 length equals 13 residues. The CDR3 DNA reads as TGTGCCAGCAGAACAGGGGGCTCAGATACGCAGTATTTT. Protein: CASRTGGSDTQYF.

The chain combines TRBV20-1 with TRBJ2-7; D call uncertain. The CDR3 length is 14 residues. Germline V gene data show CDR1 as DFQATT and CDR2 as SNEGSKA (reference sequence). The germline V and J ends were trimmed by 1 base and 4 bases, with 14 bases remaining between them. CDR3 protein: CSARGSSLKYEQYV. The CDR3 nucleotides are TGCAGTGCTAGAGGGTCCTCCCTGAAATACGAGCAGTACGTC.

The J gene is TRBJ1-1, the V gene TRBV4-1, with 8 bases identical to TRBD1. The ends lost 0 bases at V and 1 base at J; junction bases unmatched: 4. The CDR3 runs to 16 residues. Germline values: CDR1 MGHRA, CDR2 YSYEKL. The DNA for the CDR3 is TGCGCCAGCAGCCAAGAGTCCGGGACAGGGAACACTGAAGCTTTCTTT. Translation: CASSQESGTGNTEAFF.

This clonotype showed up just a few times. The chain uses TRBV18 and TRBJ2-5; 7 bases match TRBD2. The J segment lost 3 bases and the V segment lost 2 bases, leaving 15 bases of the junction unmatched. Germline CDR1 and CDR2: KGHSH and LQKENI. The CDR3 loop spans 18 amino acids. CDR3 region: CASSPVVQRGHSKETQYF. The CDR3 nucleotides are TGTGCCAGCTCACCAGTTGTCCAGCGGGGTCATTCTAAAGAGACCCAGTACTTC.

The chain carries TRBV5-5 and TRBJ2-3, with D perhaps TRBD2 (5 bases). Germline V gene lookup returns CDR1 SGHKS and CDR2 YYEKEE (reference sequence). Deletions cut 4 bases from V and 5 bases from J, with 20 bases between. CDR3 length: 16 residues. Here the CDR3 DNA reads TGTGCCAGCAGCATAATACTAGTTTTATCCGGAGATACGCAGTATTTT. Amino acids: CASSIILVLSGDTQYF.

The chain links TRBV27 to TRBJ1-1; TRBD1 matches 7 bases. Germline V CDR1 and CDR2: MNHEY, SMNVEV (reference sequence). The CDR3 contains 16 residues. V lost 4 bases, J lost 4 bases, and 12 bases stayed unmatched. CDR3 nucleotide sequence: TGTGCCAGCAGTTCTTTACAGGGGATAAGGAGCACTGAAGCTTTCTTT. This codes for CASSSLQGIRSTEAFF.

The table lists this clonotype with many counts. The rearrangement links TRBV4-3 to TRBJ2-7, with D tentatively TRBD1 (6 bases). CDR3 length equals 14 residues. Germline V CDR1 and CDR2: LGHNA, YSLEER. Trimming removed 4 bases from V and 5 bases from J, with 15 bases in between. CDR3 amino acids: CASSLSGTTNEQYF. The CDR3 DNA is TGCGCCAGCAGCCTTTCAGGGACAACTAACGAGCAGTACTTC.

This chain connects TRBV6-5 to TRBJ2-7; no firm D call. The V end was cut by 3 bases, the J end by 5 bases, with 8 bases between. Germline V gives CDR1 MNHEY, CDR2 SVGAGI. This CDR3 has 12 amino acids. CDR3 sequence reads: CASSYGKDEQYF. The CDR3 nucleotides read TGTGCCAGCAGTTATGGAAAGGACGAGCAGTACTTC.